This record covers a single TCR beta chain. Its cognate antigen is unknown. The table came from immunoSEQ multiplex PCR; TCRdb's copy has only in-frame clones and leaves some out. This table has roughly 18,000 clones, 60% to 85% appearing once. The source of the sample is a study of T cell responses to AZD1222 COVID-19 vaccine. The CDR3 sequence is 16 residues long. From germline, CDR1 is LNHDA and CDR2 SQIVND (reference sequence). The V and J ends lost 3 bases and 9 bases, in that order; junction bases with no gene match: 7. Study conclusions and caveats: Most donors were white British, females outnumbered males, and clonal diversity was possibly underestimated. Breadth and depth of Spike-specific TCRs rose after two AZD1222 doses. The span of vaccine-associated CD4 TCRs extended across spike, with dominance at 160-218 and 743-854.

The sequence came from an adult who received the AZD1222 COVID-19 vaccine. This chain connects TRBV19 to TRBJ2-1, with 14 bases that match TRBD2. Here the sequenced sample was peripheral blood, taken 28 days after the second AZD1222 dose. CDR3 loop: CASSIGLAGGHGEQFF. CDR3 bases: TGTGCCAGTAGTATTGGACTAGCGGGGGGTCACGGTGAGCAGTTCTTC.